This TCR beta chain was recovered during a study of blood T cell repertoires in COVID-19 (dated by TCRdb to about 2020). Study-wide context: The collaborator samples originated in the United States, Italy and Spain and spanned the acute and convalescent phases of COVID-19. The material from the prospective study consisted of cDNA or gDNA derived from T cells, B-cell-depleted T cells, or PBMCs. The dataset comprised deeply sampled blood TCRbeta repertoires from subjects exposed to, actively infected with, or recovered from COVID-19. The repertoires were released in a freely available public database intended as a resource for research on the immune response to SARS-CoV-2. Samples were obtained from the ongoing ImmuneRACE study (first 160 participants) and from over a thousand subjects provided by 6 global collaborators. The sample metadata nearly always contained a de-identified subject ID, COVID-19 status, age in years and sex. Where available, HLA class I and class II types were taken from metadata supplied by the sample provider and were not determined by assay-based typing. Beyond this particular receptor, the publication reports: How much clinical and demographic metadata was included differed by source and by participant, and the metadata was provided uncurated.

TCRbeta CDR3 regions were amplified from genomic DNA by means of the immunoSEQ Assay, a bias-controlled multiplex PCR. The paper's processing steps were these. The number of nucleated cells in each sample was estimated by amplification of reference gene primers within the assay. To quantify the absolute abundance of each unique TCRbeta CDR3 rearrangement, sequence reads were collapsed and filtered. For each sample, productive Simpson clonality was calculated as the square root of Simpson's diversity index across productive rearrangements. Sourced from immuneACCESS, this table was stored by TCRdb with only in-frame sequences that have V and J called. A share of the clones is absent; for the studies checked, an unresolved V gene accounts for under half, and the remainder has no known explanation. V and J calls and clone size are those listed in that table; D and trimming were worked out from the DNA. For this sample there are around 78,000 clones; over 70% appear just once. The top ten hold around 10% of the sample.

The CDR1 and CDR2 encoded by the germline V gene (reference sequence) are GTSNPN and SVGIG. The CDR3 starts with the cysteine, ends with the phenylalanine, and has 15 residues. Only the CDR3 portion is preserved as DNA: 45 bases, with reading frame beginning at the first base. Trimming costs V 3 bases and J 3 bases, and their ends lie 17 bases apart. This clone was detected a few times. The target of this receptor is not known. Base qualities are not provided; no much larger clone lies one nucleotide away. Collaborating institutions collected whole blood in K2EDTA tubes following their own protocols. For TCRbeta analysis, collaborators shipped samples as frozen whole blood, isolated PBMCs, or DNA extracted from either of those sample types.

The receptor's source is a human donor in a cohort sampled during active COVID-19. The chain links TRBV30 with TRBJ1-1; TRBD1 might be the D gene, on 5 matching bases. Sequenced input: peripheral blood. The sequenced DNA: TGTGCCTGGAGCCCCTGGAGGGGAGGTGACACTGAAGCTTTCTTT. This is translated as CAWSPWRGGDTEAFF. The reference TRBV30 and TRBJ1-1 proteins fill in what lies around the CDR3, so the full variable domain reads SQTIHQWPATLVQPVGSPLSLECTVEGTSNPNLYWYRQAAGRGLQLLFYSVGIGQISSEVPQNLSASRPQDRQFILSSKKLLLSDSGFYLCAWSPWRGGDTEAFFGQGTRLTVV.